These T cell receptor beta chains were read from a single sample in a study of CD8+ T cells in alopecia areata. Clones were read by immunoSEQ multiplex PCR, and TCRdb kept only the in-frame ones, dropping some. Among under 35,000 clones, 60% to 85% were seen once, and the ten largest hold under 20%. The material sequenced was NKG2D-low CD8+ T cells sorted from blood. The receptors stem from a human donor with alopecia areata. Both conserved end residues are part of each CDR3. Each record gives: CDR3 DNA, CDR3 protein, V gene, CDR3 length, J gene, clone size, D gene. D genes are given only for firm matches. Only part of the rows carry a size: once, few, many, or a class if the clone is expanded.

CDR3nt: TGCAGCGTTGAAGACAGCTCCTACGAGCAGTACTTC
CDR3aa: CSVEDSSYEQYF
v_gene: TRBV29-1
len: 12
j_gene: TRBJ2-7
abundance: once
d_gene: NA

CDR3nt: TGTGCCAGCAGCCTGGGACCAGGGGACGAGCAGTACTTC
CDR3aa: CASSLGPGDEQYF
v_gene: TRBV7-6
len: 13
j_gene: TRBJ2-7
abundance: NA
d_gene: NA

CDR3nt: TGCAGCGTCGACAGACTAGCGGGAGGTGAGACCCAGTACTTC
CDR3aa: CSVDRLAGGETQYF
v_gene: TRBV29-1
len: 14
j_gene: TRBJ2-5
abundance: NA
d_gene: TRBD2

CDR3nt: TGTGCCTGGAGGGCCCGGGACACTCACACCGGGGAGCTGTTTTTT
CDR3aa: CAWRARDTHTGELFF
v_gene: TRBV30
len: 15
j_gene: TRBJ2-2
abundance: NA
d_gene: NA

CDR3nt: TGCGCCAGCAGAGCCGGGACGACGAACACCGGGGAGCTGTTTTTT
CDR3aa: CASRAGTTNTGELFF
v_gene: TRBV5-1
len: 15
j_gene: TRBJ2-2
abundance: NA
d_gene: NA

CDR3nt: TGTGCCAGCACCCAAGCGGGGCCAGGCACAGATACGCAGTATTTT
CDR3aa: CASTQAGPGTDTQYF
v_gene: TRBV27
len: 15
j_gene: TRBJ2-3
abundance: NA
d_gene: TRBD2

CDR3nt: TGTGCCAGCAGCTTAGGTGAAGGGCTCACTGAAGCTTTCTTT
CDR3aa: CASSLGEGLTEAFF
v_gene: TRBV13
len: 14
j_gene: TRBJ1-1
abundance: few
d_gene: NA

CDR3nt: TGCAGCGTTGAAGGGCAGCCTAGCACAGATACGCAGTATTTT
CDR3aa: CSVEGQPSTDTQYF
v_gene: TRBV29-1
len: 14
j_gene: TRBJ2-3
abundance: NA
d_gene: NA

CDR3nt: TGCAGCGTTGAGGGGGGACTAGCGGGAACCTACAATGAGCAGTTCTTC
CDR3aa: CSVEGGLAGTYNEQFF
v_gene: TRBV29-1
len: 16
j_gene: TRBJ2-1
abundance: NA
d_gene: TRBD2

CDR3nt: TGTGCCAGCAGTTACGCGGCAGGGATGTCCTACGAGCAGTACTTC
CDR3aa: CASSYAAGMSYEQYF
v_gene: TRBV6-6
len: 15
j_gene: TRBJ2-7
abundance: NA
d_gene: NA

CDR3nt: TGTGCCAGCAGTTTCGGGTCAGTAAATGAGCAGTTCTTC
CDR3aa: CASSFGSVNEQFF
v_gene: TRBV27
len: 13
j_gene: TRBJ2-1
abundance: NA
d_gene: NA

CDR3nt: TGTGCCGGAATGGCTGACCCCTCCTACGAGCAGTACTTC
CDR3aa: CAGMADPSYEQYF
v_gene: TRBV2
len: 13
j_gene: TRBJ2-7
abundance: NA
d_gene: NA

CDR3nt: TGCGCCAGCAGCCCGAAGGACAGATCGTACGAGCAGTACTTC
CDR3aa: CASSPKDRSYEQYF
v_gene: TRBV5-1
len: 14
j_gene: TRBJ2-7
abundance: NA
d_gene: NA

CDR3nt: TGTGCCAGCAGCGCGAGCTTGACTAGCGGGGGGGCCGGGGAGACCCAGTACTTC
CDR3aa: CASSASLTSGGAGETQYF
v_gene: TRBV28
len: 18
j_gene: TRBJ2-5
abundance: NA
d_gene: TRBD2

CDR3nt: TGTGCCAGCAGTTTAGCAGGGTATGATCAGCCCCAGCATTTT
CDR3aa: CASSLAGYDQPQHF
v_gene: TRBV28
len: 14
j_gene: TRBJ1-5
abundance: few
d_gene: NA

CDR3nt: TGCAGCGTTGTAAAGGGGACAGGGGGTAATGAGCAGTTCTTC
CDR3aa: CSVVKGTGGNEQFF
v_gene: TRBV29-1
len: 14
j_gene: TRBJ2-1
abundance: NA
d_gene: TRBD1

CDR3nt: TGCGCCAGCAGCCAAGAAGGTGGACATCTCACAGATACGCAGTATTTT
CDR3aa: CASSQEGGHLTDTQYF
v_gene: TRBV4-3
len: 16
j_gene: TRBJ2-3
abundance: NA
d_gene: NA

CDR3nt: TGCGCCAGCAGTGGGGGACGAGGTGACACTGAAGCTTTCTTT
CDR3aa: CASSGGRGDTEAFF
v_gene: TRBV5-1
len: 14
j_gene: TRBJ1-1
abundance: NA
d_gene: NA

CDR3nt: TGCGCCAGCAGCTTTGTGGGGGGTTCCTACGAGCAGTACTTC
CDR3aa: CASSFVGGSYEQYF
v_gene: TRBV5-1
len: 14
j_gene: TRBJ2-7
abundance: NA
d_gene: NA

CDR3nt: TGTGCCAGTAGTATGCTTCCGGGACAGGGTACCGGGGAGCTGTTTTTT
CDR3aa: CASSMLPGQGTGELFF
v_gene: TRBV19
len: 16
j_gene: TRBJ2-2
abundance: NA
d_gene: TRBD1

CDR3nt: TGTGCCAGCAGACAGGGGAGAGAGCAGTACTTC
CDR3aa: CASRQGREQYF
v_gene: TRBV27
len: 11
j_gene: TRBJ2-7
abundance: NA
d_gene: TRBD1

CDR3nt: TGTGCCAGCAGCCCGGGCCTAAGAATGGAGCAGTACTTC
CDR3aa: CASSPGLRMEQYF
v_gene: TRBV27
len: 13
j_gene: TRBJ2-7
abundance: NA
d_gene: NA

CDR3nt: TGTGCCAGCAGCTTTAGCGGGGGCGAAGATACGCAGTATTTT
CDR3aa: CASSFSGGEDTQYF
v_gene: TRBV7-3
len: 14
j_gene: TRBJ2-3
abundance: NA
d_gene: TRBD2

CDR3nt: TGTGCCAGCAGCCACCGACGGGACAATGAGCAGTTCTTC
CDR3aa: CASSHRRDNEQFF
v_gene: TRBV11-3
len: 13
j_gene: TRBJ2-1
abundance: once
d_gene: NA

CDR3nt: TGTGCCAGCTCACTAGACGGGGGCGCCTACAATGAGCAGTTCTTC
CDR3aa: CASSLDGGAYNEQFF
v_gene: TRBV18
len: 15
j_gene: TRBJ2-1
abundance: NA
d_gene: NA

CDR3nt: TGCACCAGCAGCCAAGACGGGAGTTCCTACAATGAGCAGTTCTTC
CDR3aa: CTSSQDGSSYNEQFF
v_gene: TRBV1
len: 15
j_gene: TRBJ2-1
abundance: NA
d_gene: NA

CDR3nt: TGTGCCAGCAGTTACCCAGGGGGCGCCGGTTCGGATACGCAGTATTTT
CDR3aa: CASSYPGGAGSDTQYF
v_gene: TRBV27
len: 16
j_gene: TRBJ2-3
abundance: NA
d_gene: TRBD1

CDR3nt: TGTGCCTGGAGTGTACCAGGGTCCACCTACGAGCAGTACTTC
CDR3aa: CAWSVPGSTYEQYF
v_gene: TRBV30
len: 14
j_gene: TRBJ2-7
abundance: NA
d_gene: NA

CDR3nt: TGCAGCGTTGCGGGATTTGGGGAAAAACTGTTTTTT
CDR3aa: CSVAGFGEKLFF
v_gene: TRBV29-1
len: 12
j_gene: TRBJ1-4
abundance: NA
d_gene: NA

CDR3nt: TGTGCCAGCAGTTCCCAGAGTCACGAGCAGTACTTC
CDR3aa: CASSSQSHEQYF
v_gene: TRBV27
len: 12
j_gene: TRBJ2-7
abundance: NA
d_gene: NA

CDR3nt: TGTGCCAGCTCACTCGGAGAGGCTAGCAATCAGCCCCAGCATTTT
CDR3aa: CASSLGEASNQPQHF
v_gene: TRBV18
len: 15
j_gene: TRBJ1-5
abundance: few
d_gene: NA

CDR3nt: TGCGCCAGCAGCCAAGGCGAGGGGGCGCCCGAGCAGTACTTC
CDR3aa: CASSQGEGAPEQYF
v_gene: TRBV4-1
len: 14
j_gene: TRBJ2-7
abundance: NA
d_gene: TRBD1

CDR3nt: TGTGCCAGCAGCTTAGAAGGGCAGACCAATGAGCAGTTCTTC
CDR3aa: CASSLEGQTNEQFF
v_gene: TRBV7-9
len: 14
j_gene: TRBJ2-1
abundance: NA
d_gene: NA

CDR3nt: TGCAGCGTTGTGGGCGGAACCTACGAGCAGTACTTC
CDR3aa: CSVVGGTYEQYF
v_gene: TRBV29-1
len: 12
j_gene: TRBJ2-7
abundance: NA
d_gene: NA

CDR3nt: TGCAGCGTGACATGGATGAACACTGAAGCTTTCTTT
CDR3aa: CSVTWMNTEAFF
v_gene: TRBV29-1
len: 12
j_gene: TRBJ1-1
abundance: NA
d_gene: NA

CDR3nt: TGTGCCACCAGGGACAGTCGAAACATTCAGTACTTC
CDR3aa: CATRDSRNIQYF
v_gene: TRBV27
len: 12
j_gene: TRBJ2-4
abundance: NA
d_gene: TRBD1

CDR3nt: TGCAGCGCCCAAGAACTTCAGGGTCCCGGGGAGCTGTTTTTT
CDR3aa: CSAQELQGPGELFF
v_gene: TRBV29-1
len: 14
j_gene: TRBJ2-2
abundance: NA
d_gene: NA

CDR3nt: TGTGCCAGCAGCTCCGGAACAGGGTATCGGGACGAGCAGTACTTC
CDR3aa: CASSSGTGYRDEQYF
v_gene: TRBV7-8
len: 15
j_gene: TRBJ2-7
abundance: few
d_gene: NA

CDR3nt: TGTGCCAGCAGCTCAGGGTTGGTAGGAGGGAGCTACAATGAGCAGTTCTTC
CDR3aa: CASSSGLVGGSYNEQFF
v_gene: TRBV7-9
len: 17
j_gene: TRBJ2-1
abundance: NA
d_gene: NA

CDR3nt: TGTGCCAGCACCAAGACTAGCGAGGGCTTCACAGATACGCAGTATTTT
CDR3aa: CASTKTSEGFTDTQYF
v_gene: TRBV2
len: 16
j_gene: TRBJ2-3
abundance: NA
d_gene: TRBD2

CDR3nt: TGTGCCAGCAGCTTTAGGGGGGAAGCCAAAAACATTCAGTACTTC
CDR3aa: CASSFRGEAKNIQYF
v_gene: TRBV5-6
len: 15
j_gene: TRBJ2-4
abundance: NA
d_gene: NA

CDR3nt: TGCGCCAGCAGCCAGACAGTAACAGGGGGCCCCTACAATGAGCAGTTCTTC
CDR3aa: CASSQTVTGGPYNEQFF
v_gene: TRBV4-1
len: 17
j_gene: TRBJ2-1
abundance: NA
d_gene: TRBD1

CDR3nt: TGCAGCGTTGAACCGGATTCGCTAGCGGAACAAGAGACCCAGTACTTC
CDR3aa: CSVEPDSLAEQETQYF
v_gene: TRBV29-1
len: 16
j_gene: TRBJ2-5
abundance: NA
d_gene: TRBD2

CDR3nt: TGCAGCGTTGAGTCACAGGGAAGGATGGAGACCCAGTACTTC
CDR3aa: CSVESQGRMETQYF
v_gene: TRBV29-1
len: 14
j_gene: TRBJ2-5
abundance: NA
d_gene: NA

CDR3nt: TGCGCCAGCAGCCTTGTCAGGACGGAGAAAAACATTCAGTACTTC
CDR3aa: CASSLVRTEKNIQYF
v_gene: TRBV4-1
len: 15
j_gene: TRBJ2-4
abundance: NA
d_gene: NA